What follows describes a single TCR beta chain. Its specificity is unknown. These data originate in a study of neoadjuvant nivolumab and ipilimumab in lung cancer. Study-wide results and limits: From pretherapy to surgery, tumor richness and clonality rose with dual therapy.

Here immunoSEQ multiplex PCR was the method, and the copy in TCRdb shows in-frame clones only, minus some. The sample consists of 3,500 to 5,000 clones, around 80% of them appearing once. The TCR sequence derives from an adult with non-small cell lung cancer. The sample in question was peripheral blood, obtained after neoadjuvant nivolumab, alone or with ipilimumab, at or shortly before surgery.

CDR3 loop: CASSMTGDTEAFF. CDR3 bases: TGTGCCAGTAGTATGACAGGGGACACTGAAGCTTTCTTT. The chain uses TRBV19 and TRBJ1-1, with TRBD1 identical over 8 bases. This CDR3 comprises 13 residues. Germline V gene lookup returns CDR1 LNHDA and CDR2 SQIVND (reference sequence). J gave up 3 bases and V 3 bases, and 0 bases lay outside the gene matches.